This T cell receptor beta chain was captured in a study of T cell repertoires in cytomegalovirus infection. Broader study findings: The study identified carriers of CMV plus the relevant HLA from cumulative public TCR beta family frequency. Clonotypes of TCR beta that were HLA-C-restricted and CMV-specific dominated the ex vivo response.

TCRdb called the reads again in MiXCR, with one record for every CDR3 protein. The sample lists some 700,000 distinct CDR3 sequences, roughly 33% occurring once. From germline, CDR1 is LGHNA and CDR2 YSLEER. V was pared by 1 base and J by 2 bases, with 12 bases between. The CDR3 loop spans 15 amino acids. Concerning this clonotype itself: What it binds is unknown.

This material consisted of cultured PBMCs, taken from culture after CMV antigen stimulation. The clonotype originates from a human donor in good health (CMV status not recorded). Some clones in this sample may be carry-over from other donors' samples. V usage is TRBV4-3 and J usage is TRBJ2-7, with D possibly TRBD1 on 5 matching bases. CDR3 DNA: TGCGCCAGCAGCCAAGTACAGGCCGGCCCCTACGAGCAGTACTTC. Its translation: CASSQVQAGPYEQYF.